This TCR beta chain was observed in a study of blood T cell repertoires in COVID-19. Overall study: Sample material is recorded as cDNA or gDNA derived from T cells, B-cell-depleted T cells, or PBMCs.

Authors' methods: Estimated nucleated cell counts came from reference gene primer amplification. The protocol was immunoSEQ multiplex PCR, while the TCRdb copy is restricted to in-frame clones and leaves out a portion. Clonal size and the V and J genes are those of that table, whereas D and trimming came from the DNA. This sample yields under 150,000 clones, of which more than 80% are seen a single time; approximately 5.8% belongs to the top ten. This CDR3 is built from 11 residues. J gave up 14 bases and V 7 bases, and 7 bases lay outside the gene matches. Germline V gives CDR1 DFQATT, CDR2 SNEGSKA (reference sequence).

The V call is TRBV20-1, the J call TRBJ2-1; 11 bases agree with TRBD2. The receptor's source is a human donor in a cohort sampled during active COVID-19. Input material: peripheral blood. CDR3 amino acids: CSVLAGGGEFF. CDR3 in DNA: TGCAGTGTCCTAGCGGGGGGTGGGGAGTTCTTC.